The clone carrying this T cell receptor (beta chain) has more than one count but fewer than ten. Its target is not known. One entry per CDR3 protein, called by TCRdb with MiXCR from the 5' RACE reads. The sample lists fewer than 500,000 distinct CDR3 sequences, around 27% seen once, with about 12% in the top ten. The entry originates in a study of T-cell memory formation after mild COVID-19. Points from the study as a whole: What remained unconfirmed was the SARS-CoV-2 specificity of second-wave clones peaking on day 37. Some clones that responded were present in memory (sampled pre-infection), which suggests cross-reactive memory joined.

This CDR3 has 16 amino acids. V was clipped by 5 bases and J by 0 bases, with 14 bases between them. Per germline, CDR1 SEHNR and CDR2 FQNEAQ (reference sequence). Input material: PBMCs or a T cell subset sorted from them (not recorded which). The receptor's source is an adult woman who had mild COVID-19 (a few samples of this study predate the infection). Cell type and time point are not known. The chain links TRBV7-9 to TRBJ2-4, with a tentative D call TRBD1 (6 bases). CDR3 nucleotides: TGTGCCAGCAGCCTTCGAGGGGGTATAGCCAAAAACATTCAGTACTTC. It codes for CASSLRGGIAKNIQYF.